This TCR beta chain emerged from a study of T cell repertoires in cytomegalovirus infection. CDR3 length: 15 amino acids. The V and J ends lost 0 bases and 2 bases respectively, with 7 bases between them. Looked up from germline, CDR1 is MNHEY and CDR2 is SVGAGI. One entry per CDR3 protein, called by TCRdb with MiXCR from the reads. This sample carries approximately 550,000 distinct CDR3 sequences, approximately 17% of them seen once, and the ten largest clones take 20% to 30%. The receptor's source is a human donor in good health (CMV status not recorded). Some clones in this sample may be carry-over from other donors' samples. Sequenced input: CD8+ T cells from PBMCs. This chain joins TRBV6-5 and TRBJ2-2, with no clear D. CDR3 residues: CASSYSTQNTGELFF. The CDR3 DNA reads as TGTGCCAGCAGTTACTCTACCCAAAACACCGGGGAGCTGTTTTTT.